This T cell receptor (beta chain) was sequenced during a study of T cells after yellow fever vaccination. Study-level findings and limits: It was a weaker secondary response, yet one that peaked faster, at day 5 versus 15.

The CDR3 is 13 amino acids. The germline V gene encodes CDR1 SQVTM and CDR2 ANQGSEA. Trimming pared 4 bases from V and 0 bases from J, leaving 9 bases between. Worth noting for this clonotype: Its antigen is unidentified.

The study made its TCR cDNA through 5'RACE template switching. That step introduced a universal primer site along with UMIs. TCRdb reanalysed the 5' RACE reads using MiXCR and keeps one entry per CDR3 protein. This table holds about 350,000 distinct CDR3 sequences, around 8.1% found once. The chain employs TRBV29-1 and TRBJ1-1; no firm D call. Sample: PBMCs, taken around 45 days after the first yellow fever vaccination. The source is a man between 18 and 35 years old who received the YFV17D yellow fever vaccine. In DNA, the CDR3 is TGCAGCGTTGTAAGACCCTTGAACACTGAAGCTTTCTTT. This sequence encodes CSVVRPLNTEAFF.